The 3 T cell receptor beta chains reported below all come from one sample, sequenced in a study of T cells in Graves' hyperthyroidism and ophthalmopathy. Researchers took RNA transcripts and amplified the TCR beta CDR3 regions from them. Using the HTBI primer set, a first-round RT-PCR was run on the TCR CDR3. TCRdb re-analysed the multiplex PCR reads in MiXCR, keeping a single row per CDR3 protein. This table has about 210,000 distinct CDR3 sequences, under 20% appearing once. The sample was blood. Receptors originate from a man over 45 with Graves' hyperthyroidism.

This clonotype was detected ten times or more. The chain is built from TRBV5-1 and TRBJ1-2; a possible D gene is TRBD1 (6 bases). V dropped 5 bases and J dropped 3 bases, with 23 bases sitting between them. Looked up from germline, CDR1 is SGHRS and CDR2 is YFSETQ. This CDR3 is 17 amino acids long. CDR3 sequence reads: CASRDRSLGSRDYGYTF. CDR3 DNA: TGCGCCAGCAGAGACAGGTCTCTTGGGTCGAGGGACTATGGCTACACCTTC.

Worth noting for this clonotype: A single base separates this from a much larger clone, so it may be a read error. The V call is TRBV11-2, the J call TRBJ2-3, with TRBD1 as a possible D gene (6 bases). CDR1 and CDR2 (germline): SGHAT, FQNNGV. The CDR3 consists of 17 residues. CDR3 residues: CASSLGPGGGSTDTRYF. As DNA, the CDR3 is TGTGCCAGCAGCTTAGGTCCTGGGGGCGGAAGCACAGATACGCGGTATTTT.

This clonotype was seen repeatedly, ten times or more. The chain has TRBV6-1 and TRBJ2-1, with TRBD2 identical over 7 bases. This CDR3 has 12 amino acids. The V gene end was trimmed by 6 bases and the J gene end by 8 bases; junction bases not matched to a gene: 4. Germline V lookup: CDR1 MNHNS, CDR2 SASEGT. The CDR3 loop reads CASRGGSYEQFF. CDR3 DNA sequence: TGTGCCAGCAGAGGCGGGAGCTATGAGCAGTTCTTC.